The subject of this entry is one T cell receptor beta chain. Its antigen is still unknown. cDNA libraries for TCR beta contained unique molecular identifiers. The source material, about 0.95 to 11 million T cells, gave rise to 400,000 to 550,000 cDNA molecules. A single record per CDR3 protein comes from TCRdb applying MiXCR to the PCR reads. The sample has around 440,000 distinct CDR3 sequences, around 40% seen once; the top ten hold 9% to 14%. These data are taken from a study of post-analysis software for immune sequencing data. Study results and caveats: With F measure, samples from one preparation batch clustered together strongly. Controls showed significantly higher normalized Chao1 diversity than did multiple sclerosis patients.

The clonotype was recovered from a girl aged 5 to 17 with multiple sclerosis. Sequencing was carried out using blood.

DNA for the CDR3: TGTGCCAGCAGTGAGCGTCAGGCAGGGCAGTTCTTC. Translated: CASSERQAGQFF. This chain joins TRBV6-1 and TRBJ2-1; unclear D gene. The CDR3 is 12 residues long. The V and J ends lost 3 bases and 12 bases respectively, with 12 bases between them. The germline V gene encodes CDR1 MNHNS and CDR2 SASEGT.